The source of this TCR beta chain is a study of blood T cell repertoires in COVID-19. Study information: The United States, Italy and Spain supplied acute and convalescent COVID-19 samples. Sources were T cells, B-cell-depleted T cells, or PBMCs; the material itself was cDNA or gDNA.

With V trimmed by 1 base and J by 5 bases, 7 bases remained unmatched. Looked up from germline, CDR1 is SGHTA and CDR2 is FQGTGA. The CDR3 is 17 residues long. Original handling: Estimated nucleated cell counts came from reference gene primer amplification. Repertoires were generated with immunoSEQ multiplex PCR, while TCRdb's copy carries only in-frame clones and drops some. V, J and clone size were drawn from that table, and D and trimming were deduced from the DNA. In the table there are about 250,000 clones, 85% of which are singletons. Enrolled during active infection, Seattle patients were then followed longitudinally.

The TCR originated in a man over 45 with COVID-19, enrolled during active disease. Sequenced material: peripheral blood. The V and J genes are TRBV7-3 and TRBJ2-1, with 11 positions matching TRBD1. CDR3 in amino acids: CASSLRSPGQGDNEQFF. For the CDR3, the DNA is TGTGCCAGCAGCTTAAGGTCCCCGGGACAGGGGGACAATGAGCAGTTCTTC.